The 20 T cell receptor beta chains listed next were all sequenced from one sample in a study of cytomegalovirus exposure and HLA in healthy donors. TCRdb's table, derived via immunoSEQ multiplex PCR, lists solely in-frame clones and lacks some. Among about 150,000 clones, approximately 86% were seen once, and the ten largest hold around 22%. Input material: PBMCs. The receptors come from a man aged 18 to 30 in good health and CMV-seropositive.

The chain combines TRBV6-4 with TRBJ2-2, with D possibly matching TRBD1 (5 bases). CDR1 is MRHNA, CDR2 SNTAGT, per germline. Deletions cut 6 bases from V and 3 bases from J, with 8 bases between. The CDR3 extends over 13 amino acids. Written as DNA, the CDR3 is TGTGCCAGCAGGAAGACAGACACCGGGGAGCTGTTTTTT. Translated: CASRKTDTGELFF.

This rearrangement joins TRBV10-3 to TRBJ1-2; 9 positions agree with TRBD1. Germline-derived CDR1 and CDR2 are ENHRY and SYGVKD. Trimming removed 8 bases from V and 4 bases from J; junction bases left unmatched: 2. This CDR3 comprises 12 residues. For the CDR3, the DNA is TGTGCCATCGCGGACAGGGGCTATGGCTACACCTTC. Translated, it gives CAIADRGYGYTF.

The chain has TRBV6-1 and TRBJ1-2; TRBD1 agrees at 10 bases. The V and J ends lost 6 bases and 4 bases, in that order; junction bases with no gene match: 5. Germline V lookup: CDR1 MNHNS, CDR2 SASEGT. The CDR3 contains 14 residues. This CDR3 reads CASRGTGAIYGYTF. As DNA, the CDR3 is TGTGCCAGCAGGGGGACAGGGGCTATCTATGGCTACACCTTC.

The sample holds many counts of this clone. The V and J genes are TRBV14 and TRBJ1-2; 8 nucleotides align to TRBD1. CDR1 and CDR2 (germline): SGHDN, FVKESK. V lost 4 bases to trimming and J lost 7 bases; unmatched junction nucleotides: 5. The CDR3 covers 13 residues. This chain's CDR3 is CASSPQDRAGYTF. CDR3 in DNA: TGTGCCAGCAGCCCCCAGGACAGGGCTGGCTACACCTTC. Full variable domain (remainder filled in from reference TRBV14 and TRBJ1-2): EAGVTQFPSHSVIEKGQTVTLRCDPISGHDNLYWYRRVMGKEIKFLLHFVKESKQDESGMPNNRFLAERTGGTYSTLKVQPAELEDSGVYFCASSPQDRAGYTFGSGTRLTVV.

V and J are TRBV5-1 and TRBJ1-4; 8 bases align to TRBD1. Germline V gene sequence: CDR1 SGHRS, CDR2 YFSETQ. The CDR3 contains 14 residues. The V gene end was trimmed by 5 bases and the J gene end by 8 bases; junction bases not matched to a gene: 8. The CDR3, as DNA: TGCGCCAGCAGGTTAAGACAGGGGTTCGAAAAACTGTTTTTT. Its translation: CASRLRQGFEKLFF.

V and J are TRBV6-1 and TRBJ2-1, with TRBD2 matching 8 bases. Trimming cost V 5 bases and J 5 bases; bases outside gene matches: 5. The length of the CDR3 is 14 residues. Germline V CDR1 and CDR2: MNHNS, SASEGT. CDR3 nucleotide sequence: TGTGCCAGCAGTCAGCGGGGGTCCAACAATGAGCAGTTCTTC. As protein: CASSQRGSNNEQFF.

The chain carries TRBV11-2 and TRBJ2-5, with a possible D match to TRBD1 (6 bases). From germline, CDR1 is SGHAT and CDR2 FQNNGV. V lost 5 bases, J lost 5 bases, and 15 bases lay in between. The CDR3 spans 14 residues. The CDR3 here is CASSPRGSVETQYF. The CDR3 nucleotides read TGTGCCAGCAGCCCGAGGGGGTCAGTGGAGACCCAGTACTTC. Supplemented by reference TRBV11-2 and TRBJ2-5, the full variable domain reads EAGVAQSPRYKIIEKRQSVAFWCNPISGHATLYWYQQILGQGPKLLIQFQNNGVVDDSQLPKDRFSAERLKGVDSTLKIQPAKLEDSAVYLCASSPRGSVETQYFGPGTRLLVL.

This chain links TRBV15 with TRBJ2-5, with 7 nucleotides matching TRBD2. The junction had 10 bases not matched to a gene; V was cut back by 4 bases and J by 2 bases. There are 16 residues in the CDR3. Germline CDR1 LNHNV, CDR2 YYDKDF (reference sequence). The DNA of the CDR3 is TGTGCCACCAGCACGTCCGGCTGGGGGGGGCAAGAGACCCAGTACTTC. Residues: CATSTSGWGGQETQYF.

The J gene is TRBJ1-1, the V gene TRBV7-3; 7 bases are a match to TRBD1. The germline V gene has CDR1 SGHTA and CDR2 FQGTGA. The CDR3 consists of 16 residues. V lost 8 bases to trimming and J lost 2 bases; unmatched junction nucleotides: 14. Here the CDR3 reads CASGSGTEDSNTEAFF. CDR3 DNA sequence: TGTGCCAGCGGCTCCGGGACAGAAGACTCTAACACTGAAGCTTTCTTT.

The chain joins TRBV30 to TRBJ1-2, with D maybe TRBD1 (6 bases). Trimming stripped 0 bases from V and 8 bases from J, with 10 bases between. The CDR3 runs 12 residues. Germline assignment: CDR1 GTSNPN and CDR2 SVGIG (reference sequence). The CDR3 loop reads CAWSVSGDGYTF. The CDR3 coding sequence is TGTGCCTGGAGTGTATCAGGGGACGGCTACACCTTC.

V is TRBV7-2 and J is TRBJ1-1; TRBD1 aligns across 9 bases. The J segment lost 8 bases and the V segment lost 5 bases, leaving 6 bases of the junction unmatched. The CDR3 contains 13 residues. Germline CDR1 is SGHTA and CDR2 is FQGNSA. CDR3 residues: CASSRDRDLEAFF. For the CDR3, the DNA is TGTGCCAGCAGCCGGGACAGGGATCTAGAAGCTTTCTTT. Full variable domain (missing parts from reference TRBV7-2 and TRBJ1-1): GAGVSQSPSNKVTEKGKDVELRCDPISGHTALYWYRQSLGQGLEFLIYFQGNSAPDKSGLPSDRFSAERTGGSVSTLTIQRTQQEDSAVYLCASSRDRDLEAFFGQGTRLTVV.

The chain links TRBV5-1 to TRBJ2-4, with 11 positions matching TRBD2. Looked up from germline, CDR1 is SGHRS and CDR2 is YFSETQ. Trimming removed 3 bases from V and 0 bases from J; junction bases left unmatched: 2. The CDR3 loop spans 16 amino acids. This CDR3 is CASSYTSGRAKNIQYF. The CDR3 region has the DNA TGCGCCAGCAGCTACACTAGCGGGAGAGCCAAAAACATTCAGTACTTC.

The chain uses TRBV4-2 and TRBJ2-5; the match to TRBD2 covers 8 bases. Germline CDR1 and CDR2: LGHNA and YNFKEQ. The junction had 4 bases not matched to a gene; V was cut back by 4 bases and J by 0 bases. CDR3 length equals 15 residues. CDR3 residues: CASSPTSGYQETQYF. In DNA, the CDR3 is TGTGCCAGCAGCCCAACTAGCGGCTACCAAGAGACCCAGTACTTC.

J is TRBJ2-1 and V is TRBV5-4, with D perhaps TRBD1 (5 bases). V was trimmed by 3 bases and J by 4 bases, leaving 11 bases between them. This CDR3 has 14 amino acids. CDR1 and CDR2 (germline): SGHNT, YYREEE (reference sequence). The CDR3 coding sequence is TGTGCCAGCAGCTCGCTGACAGCTTACAATGAGCAGTTCTTC. Translated: CASSSLTAYNEQFF.

The chain has TRBV30 and TRBJ1-2, with D maybe TRBD1 (6 bases). This CDR3 region has 13 residues. Germline loops: CDR1 GTSNPN, CDR2 SVGIG (reference sequence). Trimming shortened V by 2 bases and J by 8 bases, and 15 bases separated the two germline ends. CDR3 in amino acids: CAWSLQGFRGYTF. As DNA, the CDR3 is TGTGCCTGGAGTTTACAGGGTTTTCGGGGCTACACCTTC.

V gene TRBV6-5 combines with J gene TRBJ2-2; 7 bases align to TRBD1. CDR1 MNHEY and CDR2 SVGAGI come from the germline V gene. The V and J ends lost 0 bases and 5 bases, in that order; junction bases with no gene match: 3. The CDR3 is made up of 15 amino acids. In DNA, the CDR3 is TGTGCCAGCAGTTACTCAGGGACAGTTACCGGGGAGCTGTTTTTT. Translating gives CASSYSGTVTGELFF.

This chain links TRBV6-5 with TRBJ1-2, with TRBD1 identical over 8 bases. J lost 4 bases, V lost 6 bases, and 4 bases had no gene match. In germline, CDR1 is MNHEY, CDR2 SVGAGI. The CDR3 totals 13 residues. The CDR3 loop is CASRIGTGYGYTF. CDR3 nucleotides: TGTGCCAGCAGGATCGGGACAGGCTATGGCTACACCTTC.

V usage is TRBV27 and J usage is TRBJ2-5; 8 nucleotides align to TRBD2. The CDR3 runs to 17 residues. Germline V gives CDR1 MNHEY, CDR2 SMNVEV (reference sequence). V lost 5 bases, J lost 1 base, and 12 bases stayed unmatched. The CDR3 DNA reads as TGTGCCAGCAGTCCACTCGGGGAGCGGGGGCCCCAAGAGACCCAGTACTTC. As protein: CASSPLGERGPQETQYF.

This chain joins TRBV6-6 and TRBJ2-3; D may be TRBD2 (6 bases). With 1 base removed from V and 1 base from J, the gap between germline ends came to 12 bases. The CDR3 contains 16 residues. The germline gives CDR1 MNHNY, CDR2 SVGAGI (reference sequence). Written as DNA, the CDR3 is TGTGCCAGCAGTTACTTGGGGGGTACGGGCACAGATACGCAGTATTTT. This encodes CASSYLGGTGTDTQYF.

The rearrangement links TRBV2 to TRBJ2-6, with D maybe TRBD2 (7 bases). In germline, CDR1 is SNHLY, CDR2 FYNNEI. V lost 5 bases and J lost 4, with 12 bases in between. The CDR3 runs 15 residues. Here the CDR3 reads CASSRGGSGANVLTF. CDR3 DNA sequence: TGTGCCAGCAGTAGGGGGGGGTCCGGGGCCAACGTCCTGACTTTC. Supplemented by reference TRBV2 and TRBJ2-6, the full variable domain reads EPEVTQTPSHQVTQMGQEVILRCVPISNHLYFYWYRQILGQKVEFLVSFYNNEISEKSEIFDDQFSVERPDGSNFTLKIRSTKLEDSAMYFCASSRGGSGANVLTFGAGSRLTVL.